The source of this T cell receptor (beta chain) is a study of lymphopenia after photon versus proton radiotherapy. Points on this clone: Its antigen is not known.

Germline CDR1 and CDR2: SGHRS and YFSETQ. The CDR3 covers 14 residues. V shed 5 bases and J 1 base; nucleotides not matched to a gene: 5. Sequenced by immunoSEQ multiplex PCR; TCRdb stores in-frame clones only, minus some. The sample lists just over 40,000 clones; around 84% were seen once. Findings and caveats of the study: Authors raise, but do not show, better survival with proton therapy. Under photons, naive T cells and diversity fell while effector/memory populations rose. Larger post-nadir TCR diversity loss correlated inversely with survival in deceased patients.

This receptor was identified in a woman aged 70-85 years with pancreatic cancer. Some clones in this sample may be carry-over from other donors' samples. The rearrangement links TRBV5-1 to TRBJ1-1; TRBD1 agrees at 7 bases. Sequenced material: peripheral blood, taken from a patient treated with proton-based radiotherapy. The CDR3 region has the DNA TGCGCCAGCAGACAGGGGACAGCGAACACTGAAGCTTTCTTT. Protein sequence: CASRQGTANTEAFF.